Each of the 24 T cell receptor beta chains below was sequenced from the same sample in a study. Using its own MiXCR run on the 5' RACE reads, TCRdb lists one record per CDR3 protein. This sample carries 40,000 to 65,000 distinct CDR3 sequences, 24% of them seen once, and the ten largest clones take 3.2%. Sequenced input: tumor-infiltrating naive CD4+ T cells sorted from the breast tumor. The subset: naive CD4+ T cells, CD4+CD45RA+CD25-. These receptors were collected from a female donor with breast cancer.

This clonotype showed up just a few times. The CDR3 spells CASSLEGVQATNEKLFF. The CDR3 DNA is TGTGCCAGCAGCTTAGAAGGAGTACAGGCTACTAATGAAAAACTGTTTTTT. The chain uses TRBV7-2 and TRBJ1-4; a weak D match, TRBD1 (5 bases). Germline V lookup: CDR1 SGHTA, CDR2 FQGNSA. CDR3 length: 17 amino acids. V lost 1 base and J lost 2, with 14 bases in between.

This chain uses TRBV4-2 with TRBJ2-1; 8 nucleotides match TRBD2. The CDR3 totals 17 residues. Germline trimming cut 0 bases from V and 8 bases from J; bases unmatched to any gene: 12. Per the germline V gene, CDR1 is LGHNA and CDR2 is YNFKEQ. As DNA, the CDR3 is TGTGCCAGCAGCCAAGATCGCAGCGGGGGAATGTTGGATGAGCAGTTCTTC. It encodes CASSQDRSGGMLDEQFF.

The CDR3 here is CASSLGDRGTGELFF. Here the CDR3 DNA reads TGTGCCAGCAGCTTGGGGGACAGGGGAACCGGGGAGCTGTTTTTT. This chain links TRBV5-6 with TRBJ2-2, with 10 bases matching TRBD1. Losses at the gene ends were 0 bases for V and 5 bases for J; bases not matched to a gene: 1. Germline V gene data show CDR1 as SGHDT and CDR2 as YYEEEE. The CDR3 runs 15 residues.

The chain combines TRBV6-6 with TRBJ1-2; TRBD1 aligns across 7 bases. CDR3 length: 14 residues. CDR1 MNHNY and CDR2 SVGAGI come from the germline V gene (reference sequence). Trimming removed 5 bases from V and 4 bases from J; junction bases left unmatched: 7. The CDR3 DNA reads TGTGCCAGCAGTCGACAGGGAACGGGCTATGGCTACACCTTC. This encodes CASSRQGTGYGYTF.

For the CDR3, the DNA is TGTGCCAGCAGTCCACGGAGACAGGGGAAAAATGAGCAGTTCTTC. It specifies CASSPRRQGKNEQFF. The chain has TRBV12-3 or TRBV12-4 and TRBJ2-1, with TRBD1 identical over 8 bases. J lost 7 bases, V lost 5 bases, and 10 bases had no gene match. CDR3 length: 15 residues.

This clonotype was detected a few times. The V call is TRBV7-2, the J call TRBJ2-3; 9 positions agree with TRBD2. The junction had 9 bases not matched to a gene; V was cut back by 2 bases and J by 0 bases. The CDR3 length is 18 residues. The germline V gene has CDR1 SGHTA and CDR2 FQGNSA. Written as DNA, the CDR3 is TGTGCCAGCAGCTTATCCAGCGGGGGGATGAGAAGCACAGATACGCAGTATTTT. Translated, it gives CASSLSSGGMRSTDTQYF. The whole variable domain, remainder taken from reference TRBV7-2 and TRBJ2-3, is GAGVSQSPSNKVTEKGKDVELRCDPISGHTALYWYRQSLGQGLEFLIYFQGNSAPDKSGLPSDRFSAERTGGSVSTLTIQRTQQEDSAVYLCASSLSSGGMRSTDTQYFGPGTRLTVL.

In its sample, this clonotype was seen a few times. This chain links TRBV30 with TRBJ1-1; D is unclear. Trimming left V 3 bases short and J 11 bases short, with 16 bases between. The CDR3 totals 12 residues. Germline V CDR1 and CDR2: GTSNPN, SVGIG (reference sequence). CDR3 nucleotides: TGTGCCTGGAGCCCACCTATTCTTTTGGCTTTCTTT. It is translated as CAWSPPILLAFF.

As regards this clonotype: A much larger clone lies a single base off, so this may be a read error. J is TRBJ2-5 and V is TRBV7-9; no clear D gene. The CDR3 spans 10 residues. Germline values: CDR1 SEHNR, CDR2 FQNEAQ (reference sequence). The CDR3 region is CANSHETQYF. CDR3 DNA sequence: TGTGCCAACAGCCACGAGACCCAGTACTTC.

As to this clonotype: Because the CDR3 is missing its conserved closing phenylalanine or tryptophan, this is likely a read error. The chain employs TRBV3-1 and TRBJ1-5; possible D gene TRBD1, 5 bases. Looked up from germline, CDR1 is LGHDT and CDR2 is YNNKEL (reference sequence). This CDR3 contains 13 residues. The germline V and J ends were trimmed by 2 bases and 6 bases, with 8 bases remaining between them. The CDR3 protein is CASSQYGGQPQHY. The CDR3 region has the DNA TGTGCCAGCAGCCAATATGGGGGTCAGCCCCAGCATTAT.

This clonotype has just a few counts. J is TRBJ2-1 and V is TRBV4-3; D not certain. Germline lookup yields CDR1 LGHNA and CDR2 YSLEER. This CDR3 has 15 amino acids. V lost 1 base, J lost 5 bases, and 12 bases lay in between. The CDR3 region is CASSQALGPHNEQFF. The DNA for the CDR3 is TGCGCCAGCAGCCAAGCCCTAGGGCCGCACAATGAGCAGTTCTTC.

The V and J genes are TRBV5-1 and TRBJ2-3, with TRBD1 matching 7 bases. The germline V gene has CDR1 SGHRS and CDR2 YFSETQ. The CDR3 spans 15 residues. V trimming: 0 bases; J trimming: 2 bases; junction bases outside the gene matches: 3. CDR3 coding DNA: TGCGCCAGCAGCTTGGGAGGGGGCAACACAGATACGCAGTATTTT. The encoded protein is CASSLGGGNTDTQYF. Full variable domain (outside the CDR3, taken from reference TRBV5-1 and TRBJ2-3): KAGVTQTPRYLIKTRGQQVTLSCSPISGHRSVSWYQQTPGQGLQFLFEYFSETQRNKGNFPGRFSGRQFSNSRSEMNVSTLELGDSALYLCASSLGGGNTDTQYFGPGTRLTVL.

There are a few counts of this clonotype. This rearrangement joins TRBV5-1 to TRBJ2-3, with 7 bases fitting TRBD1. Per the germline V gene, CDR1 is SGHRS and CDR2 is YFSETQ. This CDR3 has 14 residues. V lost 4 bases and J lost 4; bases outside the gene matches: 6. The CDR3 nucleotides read TGCGCCAGCAGCCGAACAGGGGTTGCAGATACGCAGTATTTT. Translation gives CASSRTGVADTQYF. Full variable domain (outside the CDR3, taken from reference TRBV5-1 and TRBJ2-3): KAGVTQTPRYLIKTRGQQVTLSCSPISGHRSVSWYQQTPGQGLQFLFEYFSETQRNKGNFPGRFSGRQFSNSRSEMNVSTLELGDSALYLCASSRTGVADTQYFGPGTRLTVL.

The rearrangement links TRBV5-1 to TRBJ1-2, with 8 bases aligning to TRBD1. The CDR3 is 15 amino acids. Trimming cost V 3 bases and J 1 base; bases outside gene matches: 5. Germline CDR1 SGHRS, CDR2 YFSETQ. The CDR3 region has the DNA TGCGCCAGCAGCTCTTCGACAGGGGATAACTATGGCTACACCTTC. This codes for CASSSSTGDNYGYTF.

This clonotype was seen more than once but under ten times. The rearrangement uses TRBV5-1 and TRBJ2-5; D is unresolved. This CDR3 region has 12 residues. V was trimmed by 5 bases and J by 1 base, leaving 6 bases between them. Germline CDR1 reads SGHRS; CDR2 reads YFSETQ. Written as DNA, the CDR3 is TGCGCCAGCAGACGAACCCAAGAGACCCAGTACTTC. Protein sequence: CASRRTQETQYF.

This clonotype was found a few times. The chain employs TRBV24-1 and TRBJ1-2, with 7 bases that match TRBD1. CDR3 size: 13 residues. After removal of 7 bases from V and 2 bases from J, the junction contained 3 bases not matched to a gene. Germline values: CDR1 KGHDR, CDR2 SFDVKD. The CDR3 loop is CATSPRGNYGYTF. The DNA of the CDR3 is TGTGCCACCAGCCCCAGGGGGAACTATGGCTACACCTTC.

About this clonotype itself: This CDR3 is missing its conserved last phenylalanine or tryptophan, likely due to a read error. CDR3 region: CASSGQRYGYTS. In DNA form, the CDR3 reads TGCGCCAGCAGTGGGCAGCGCTATGGCTACACCTCC. This chain links TRBV28 with TRBJ1-2, with D unresolved. Looked up from germline, CDR1 is MDHEN and CDR2 is SYDVKM. The CDR3 is 12 amino acids.

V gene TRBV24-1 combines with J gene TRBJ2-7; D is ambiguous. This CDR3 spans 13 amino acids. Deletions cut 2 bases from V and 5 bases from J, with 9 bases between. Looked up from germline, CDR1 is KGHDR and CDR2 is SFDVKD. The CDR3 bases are TGTGCCACCAGTGATTCGGATAGGAACGAGCAGTACTTC. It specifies CATSDSDRNEQYF.

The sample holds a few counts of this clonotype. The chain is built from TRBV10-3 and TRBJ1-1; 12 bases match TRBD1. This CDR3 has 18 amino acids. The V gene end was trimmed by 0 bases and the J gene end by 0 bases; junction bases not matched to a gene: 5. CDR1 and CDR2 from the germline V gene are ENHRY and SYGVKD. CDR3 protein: CAISESGDRGRVNTEAFF. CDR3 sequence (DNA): TGTGCCATCAGTGAGTCCGGGGACAGGGGGCGCGTGAACACTGAAGCTTTCTTT.

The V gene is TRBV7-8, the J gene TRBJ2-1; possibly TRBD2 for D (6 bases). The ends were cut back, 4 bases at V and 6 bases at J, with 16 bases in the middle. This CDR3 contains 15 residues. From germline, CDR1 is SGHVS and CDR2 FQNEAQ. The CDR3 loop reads CASSSTRGGSNEQFF. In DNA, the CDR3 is TGTGCCAGCAGCTCGACTAGAGGTGGCTCCAATGAGCAGTTCTTC.

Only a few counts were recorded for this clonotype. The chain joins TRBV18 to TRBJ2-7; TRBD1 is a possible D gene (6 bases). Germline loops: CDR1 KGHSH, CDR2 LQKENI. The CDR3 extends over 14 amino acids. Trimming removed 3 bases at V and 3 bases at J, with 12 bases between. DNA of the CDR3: TGTGCCAGCTCACCGACGGGACACGACTACGAGCAGTACTTC. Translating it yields CASSPTGHDYEQYF.

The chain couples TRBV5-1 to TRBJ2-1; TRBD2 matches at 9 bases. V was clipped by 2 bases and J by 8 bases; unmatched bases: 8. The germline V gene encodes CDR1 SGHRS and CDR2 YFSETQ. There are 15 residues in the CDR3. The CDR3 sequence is CASSLLAGPGDEQFF. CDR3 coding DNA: TGCGCCAGCAGCTTACTAGCGGGCCCTGGGGATGAGCAGTTCTTC.

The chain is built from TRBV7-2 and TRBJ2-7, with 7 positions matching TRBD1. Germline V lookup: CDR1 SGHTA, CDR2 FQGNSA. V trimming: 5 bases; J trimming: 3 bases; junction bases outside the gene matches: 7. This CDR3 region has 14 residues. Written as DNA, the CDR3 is TGTGCCAGCAGCCGCGTCGGGGACAGCTACGAGCAGTACTTC. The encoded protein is CASSRVGDSYEQYF.

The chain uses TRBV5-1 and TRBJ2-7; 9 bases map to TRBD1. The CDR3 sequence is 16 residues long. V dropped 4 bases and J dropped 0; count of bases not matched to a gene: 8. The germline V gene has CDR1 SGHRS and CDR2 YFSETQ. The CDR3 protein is CASSEGQGRFSYEQYF. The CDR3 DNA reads TGCGCCAGCAGCGAGGGACAGGGAAGGTTCTCCTACGAGCAGTACTTC.

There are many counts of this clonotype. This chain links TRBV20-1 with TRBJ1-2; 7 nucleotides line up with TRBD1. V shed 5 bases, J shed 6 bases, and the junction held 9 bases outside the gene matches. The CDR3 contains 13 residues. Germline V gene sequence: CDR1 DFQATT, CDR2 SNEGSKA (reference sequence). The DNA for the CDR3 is TGCAGTGCTTGGGAGGGGGCGGGAGATGGCTACACCTTC. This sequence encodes CSAWEGAGDGYTF.